The rows below give T cell receptor beta chains drawn from one sample of a study of blood T cell repertoires in COVID-19. The protocol was immunoSEQ multiplex PCR, while the TCRdb copy is restricted to in-frame clones and leaves out a portion. The sample holds roughly 150,000 clones, around 83% seen once. Material: peripheral blood. All receptors derive from a woman of 80 years or more with acute or convalescent COVID-19. CDR3s include the opening cysteine and the closing phenylalanine or tryptophan. The order of the fields is J gene, clone size, V gene, D gene, CDR3 protein, CDR3 DNA. D genes are given only for firm matches. Some rows mark clone size as missing; the rest say once, few, many or name a class of expanded clone.

j_call: TRBJ2-3; clone_size: once; v_call: TRBV2; d_call: .; cdr3_aa: CASSLLGRVTDTQYF; cdr3_nt: TGTGCCAGCAGTCTTTTGGGCAGAGTCACAGATACGCAGTATTTT
j_call: TRBJ2-2; clone_size: .; v_call: TRBV18; d_call: TRBD2; cdr3_aa: CATRPTSWRTGELFF; cdr3_nt: TGTGCCACCCGACCGACTAGCTGGCGCACCGGGGAGCTGTTTTTT
j_call: TRBJ2-1; clone_size: .; v_call: TRBV5-1; d_call: .; cdr3_aa: CASSRGSQGYHNEQFF; cdr3_nt: TGCGCCAGCAGCAGGGGTTCACAGGGATACCACAATGAGCAGTTCTTC
j_call: TRBJ1-2; clone_size: .; v_call: TRBV28; d_call: .; cdr3_aa: CASSPRDIRINYGYTF; cdr3_nt: TGTGCCAGCAGTCCCAGGGATATCCGAATTAACTATGGCTACACCTTC
j_call: TRBJ2-3; clone_size: .; v_call: TRBV11-2; d_call: TRBD2; cdr3_aa: CASSLTGLAGGLDTQYF; cdr3_nt: TGTGCCAGCAGCTTAACTGGACTAGCGGGTGGTCTGGATACGCAGTATTTT
j_call: TRBJ2-7; clone_size: .; v_call: TRBV5-6; d_call: .; cdr3_aa: CASSFYSNVYEQYF; cdr3_nt: TGTGCCAGCAGCTTCTACAGTAACGTCTACGAGCAGTACTTC
j_call: TRBJ1-1; clone_size: .; v_call: TRBV27; d_call: .; cdr3_aa: CASSWGVGTEAFF; cdr3_nt: TGTGCCAGCTCATGGGGGGTGGGCACTGAAGCTTTCTTT
j_call: TRBJ1-5; clone_size: once; v_call: TRBV10-3; d_call: .; cdr3_aa: CAISDPLGEPQHF; cdr3_nt: TGTGCCATCAGTGATCCACTCGGGGAGCCCCAGCATTTT
j_call: TRBJ2-3; clone_size: .; v_call: TRBV19; d_call: TRBD2; cdr3_aa: CASTTSGGAGRPQYF; cdr3_nt: TGTGCCAGCACGACTAGCGGGGGGGCGGGGAGGCCGCAGTATTTT
j_call: TRBJ1-1; clone_size: .; v_call: TRBV28; d_call: .; cdr3_aa: CASSFWIRQERTEAFF; cdr3_nt: TGTGCCAGCAGTTTTTGGATCCGACAGGAGAGGACTGAAGCTTTCTTT
j_call: TRBJ2-3; clone_size: .; v_call: TRBV6-6; d_call: TRBD1; cdr3_aa: CASRTGSTDTQYF; cdr3_nt: TGTGCCAGCAGGACAGGGAGCACAGATACGCAGTATTTT
j_call: TRBJ2-2; clone_size: .; v_call: TRBV3-1/TRBV3-2; d_call: .; cdr3_aa: CASSQGFTSLSGELFF; cdr3_nt: TGTGCCAGCAGCCAAGGGTTCACTAGCCTTTCCGGGGAGCTGTTTTTT
j_call: TRBJ2-1; clone_size: .; v_call: TRBV28; d_call: .; cdr3_aa: CASRQYNEQFF; cdr3_nt: TGTGCCAGCAGACAGTACAATGAGCAGTTCTTC
j_call: TRBJ2-1; clone_size: .; v_call: TRBV29-1; d_call: .; cdr3_aa: CSVEVGRGGNEQFF; cdr3_nt: TGCAGCGTTGAAGTGGGAAGGGGGGGGAATGAGCAGTTCTTC
j_call: TRBJ1-3; clone_size: .; v_call: TRBV28; d_call: .; cdr3_aa: CASSPLSLRLSGNTIYF; cdr3_nt: TGTGCCAGCAGTCCCCTGTCTTTACGACTCTCTGGAAACACCATATATTTT
j_call: TRBJ2-5; clone_size: .; v_call: TRBV2; d_call: .; cdr3_aa: CASREGQSETQYF; cdr3_nt: TGTGCCAGCAGGGAGGGACAGTCAGAGACCCAGTACTTC
j_call: TRBJ1-1; clone_size: .; v_call: TRBV27; d_call: TRBD1; cdr3_aa: CASTFLGTVNTEAFF; cdr3_nt: TGTGCCAGCACTTTCCTCGGGACAGTGAACACTGAAGCTTTCTTT
j_call: TRBJ2-7; clone_size: .; v_call: TRBV27; d_call: TRBD2; cdr3_aa: CASSFGRGVQYF; cdr3_nt: TGTGCCAGCAGTTTCGGGAGGGGCGTGCAGTACTTC
j_call: TRBJ1-2; clone_size: few; v_call: TRBV7-8; d_call: .; cdr3_aa: CASSPNRGSYGYTF; cdr3_nt: TGTGCCAGCAGCCCTAATCGAGGGAGCTATGGCTACACCTTC
j_call: TRBJ1-6; clone_size: once; v_call: TRBV11-2; d_call: .; cdr3_aa: CASSLVGTPLHF; cdr3_nt: TGTGCCAGCAGCTTAGTGGGCACACCCCTCCACTTT
j_call: TRBJ1-6; clone_size: .; v_call: TRBV6-6; d_call: TRBD1; cdr3_aa: CASSYAAGTGNSPLHF; cdr3_nt: TGTGCCAGCAGTTACGCGGCCGGGACAGGCAATTCACCCCTCCACTTT
j_call: TRBJ2-7; clone_size: .; v_call: TRBV5-1; d_call: .; cdr3_aa: CASSLGAPGGEQYF; cdr3_nt: TGCGCCAGCAGCCTGGGGGCGCCCGGGGGCGAGCAGTACTTC
j_call: TRBJ1-2; clone_size: .; v_call: TRBV28; d_call: .; cdr3_aa: CASSNSGYGYTF; cdr3_nt: TGTGCCAGCAGTAACTCGGGTTATGGCTACACCTTC
j_call: TRBJ2-1; clone_size: .; v_call: TRBV13; d_call: TRBD2; cdr3_aa: CASSWGLAGGPDINEQFF; cdr3_nt: TGTGCCAGCAGCTGGGGACTAGCGGGGGGGCCCGATATCAATGAGCAGTTCTTC
j_call: TRBJ2-3; clone_size: .; v_call: TRBV7-6; d_call: TRBD1; cdr3_aa: CASSQDHPGTGSTDTQYF; cdr3_nt: TGTGCCAGCAGTCAAGACCACCCCGGGACAGGGAGCACAGATACGCAGTATTTT